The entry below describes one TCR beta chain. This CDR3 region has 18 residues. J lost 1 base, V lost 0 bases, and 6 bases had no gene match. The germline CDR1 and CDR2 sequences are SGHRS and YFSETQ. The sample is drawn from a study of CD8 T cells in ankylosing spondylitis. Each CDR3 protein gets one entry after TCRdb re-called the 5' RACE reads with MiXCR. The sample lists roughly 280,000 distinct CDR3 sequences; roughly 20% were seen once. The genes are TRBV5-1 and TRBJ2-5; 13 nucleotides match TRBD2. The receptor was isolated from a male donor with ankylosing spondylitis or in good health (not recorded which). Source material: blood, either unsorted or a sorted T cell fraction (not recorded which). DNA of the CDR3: TGCGCCAGCAGCTTGGGGGTTGGACTAGCGGGGGTCCAAGAGACCCAGTACTTC. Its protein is CASSLGVGLAGVQETQYF.